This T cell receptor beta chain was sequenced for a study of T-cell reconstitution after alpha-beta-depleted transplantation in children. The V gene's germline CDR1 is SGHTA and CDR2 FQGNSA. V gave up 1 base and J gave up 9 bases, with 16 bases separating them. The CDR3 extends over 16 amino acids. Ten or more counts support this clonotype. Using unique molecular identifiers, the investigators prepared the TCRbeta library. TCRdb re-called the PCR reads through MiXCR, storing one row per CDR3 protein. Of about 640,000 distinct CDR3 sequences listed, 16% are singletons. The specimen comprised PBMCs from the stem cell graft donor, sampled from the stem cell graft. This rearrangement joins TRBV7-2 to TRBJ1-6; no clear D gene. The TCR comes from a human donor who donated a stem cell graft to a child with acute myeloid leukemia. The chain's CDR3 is CASSLDGFTYGSPLHF. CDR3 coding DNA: TGTGCCAGCAGCTTAGATGGCTTTACCTATGGTTCACCCCTCCACTTT. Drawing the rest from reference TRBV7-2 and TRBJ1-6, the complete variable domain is GAGVSQSPSNKVTEKGKDVELRCDPISGHTALYWYRQSLGQGLEFLIYFQGNSAPDKSGLPSDRFSAERTGGSVSTLTIQRTQQEDSAVYLCASSLDGFTYGSPLHFGNGTRLTVT.